This T cell receptor beta chain was sequenced in a study of OX40 agonist ivuxolimab in advanced cancers. Clones were read by immunoSEQ multiplex PCR, and TCRdb kept only the in-frame ones, dropping some. The table records fewer than 45,000 clones, 88% of them present only once. This clone has a single count. The CDR3 has 14 residues. V was shortened by 5 bases and J by 4 bases, with 12 bases between the two germline ends. Germline assignment: CDR1 SEHNR and CDR2 FQNEAQ (reference sequence). This specimen was CD4+ or CD8+ T cells sorted from blood, taken in a trial of the OX40 agonist ivuxolimab. This chain connects TRBV7-9 to TRBJ1-5, with D tentatively TRBD1 (5 bases). The origin of this receptor is an adult with an advanced solid tumor such as melanoma, head and neck, liver or kidney cancer. The CDR3 nucleotides read TGTGCCAGCAGCCGCGCGGGGCAAAATCAGCCCCAGCATTTT. It translates to CASSRAGQNQPQHF.